The entry below gives a single TCR beta chain sequence along with its context. Its target is unknown. This may be a read error: a much more frequent sequence differs by one nucleotide. The data originate from a study of CD8+CD57+ T cells in acquired aplastic anemia. Across the study: DNA recovered from sorted CD4+ and CD8+ cells had a mean of about 3.5 ug. Study findings and constraints: Nearly 30 was the count of CD8+ CDR3 sequences that patients shared with controls.

The CDR3 is 14 residues long. Trimming stripped 3 bases from V and 5 bases from J, with 16 bases between. Germline V gives CDR1 DFQATT, CDR2 SNEGSKA (reference sequence). Individuals selected for sequencing had exhibited CD8+CD57+ cell expansion on flow cytometry. Profiling that covered TCR beta VDJ and CDR3 relied on genomic DNA as its template. TCRdb re-derived calls from the reads in MiXCR, one entry per CDR3 protein. The data hold just over 450,000 distinct CDR3 sequences, with about a third observed a single time. Input material: sorted CD4+, CD8+, or CD8+CD57+ T cells (not recorded which) from PBMCs. This TCR was sampled from a human donor with aplastic anemia. The rearrangement joins TRBV20-1 to TRBJ2-5; D is possibly TRBD1 (5 bases). CDR3 loop: CSASMVEQGETQYF. The CDR3 region has the DNA TGCAGTGCTAGTATGGTCGAGCAGGGTGAGACCCAGTACTTC.